This TCR beta chain was sequenced in a study of response to subunit inactivated influenza vaccine. Study-wide results and caveats: The authors proposed limited new T cell recruitment per seasonal influenza vaccination.

The CDR3 runs 16 residues. From germline, CDR1 is MNHEY and CDR2 SMNVEV (reference sequence). Trimming cost V 6 bases and J 6 bases; bases outside gene matches: 14. MiXCR, run by TCRdb on the RT-PCR reads, gives a single entry per CDR3 protein. The table has about 700,000 distinct CDR3 sequences, about 15% seen once. With regard to this clonotype: What it binds is not known.

The sequence derives from a man over 45 who received an inactivated influenza vaccine. Sequenced here: PBMCs from blood, sampled about 13 days after vaccination. J is TRBJ2-3 and V is TRBV27, with TRBD2 identical over 8 bases. In nucleotides, the CDR3 is TGTGCCAGCAGCCCTGGTAGCGGGAACAAGATCGATACGCAGTATTTT. As protein: CASSPGSGNKIDTQYF.